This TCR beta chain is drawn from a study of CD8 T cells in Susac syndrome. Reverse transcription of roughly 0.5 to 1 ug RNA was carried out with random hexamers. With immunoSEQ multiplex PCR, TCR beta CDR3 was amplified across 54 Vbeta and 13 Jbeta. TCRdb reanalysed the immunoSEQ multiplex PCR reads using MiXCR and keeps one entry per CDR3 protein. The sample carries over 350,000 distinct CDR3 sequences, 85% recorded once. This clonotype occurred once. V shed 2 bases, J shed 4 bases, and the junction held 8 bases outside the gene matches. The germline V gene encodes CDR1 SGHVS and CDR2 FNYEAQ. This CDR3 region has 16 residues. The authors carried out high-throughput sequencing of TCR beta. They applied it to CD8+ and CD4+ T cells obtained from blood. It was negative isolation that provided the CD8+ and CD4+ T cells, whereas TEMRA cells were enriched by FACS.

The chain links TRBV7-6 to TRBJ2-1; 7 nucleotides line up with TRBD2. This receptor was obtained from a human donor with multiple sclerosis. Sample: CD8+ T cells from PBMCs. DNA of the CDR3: TGTGCCAGCAGCTTACACGGGGCGGGGGTATACAATGAGCAGTTCTTC. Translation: CASSLHGAGVYNEQFF.